The rows below give T cell receptor beta chains drawn from one sample of a study of T cells in localized non-small cell lung cancer. Sequencing used immunoSEQ multiplex PCR; TCRdb keeps in-frame clones, though not all of them. Altogether 1,300 to 1,500 clones are present, around 17% being singletons, with the ten largest covering over 10%. Specimen: normal lung tissue next to the tumor, collected before any cancer treatment. The receptors were sampled from a female donor older than 55 with stage II lung adenocarcinoma. The conserved cysteine and the conserved F or W are not part of the CDR3 here. Fields, in order: J gene, V gene, CDR3 protein.

TRBJ2-7,TRBV19,ASSLSATAVTYEQY
TRBJ1-1,TRBV6-8,ASTLKVTANTEAF
TRBJ2-3,TRBV6-8,ASSYSKSPTIDTQY
TRBJ2-5,TRBV18,ASSSGGRETQY
TRBJ2-7,TRBV5-1,ASSSTSGTSYEQY
TRBJ1-1,TRBV19,ASSIVGRITEAF
TRBJ1-1,TRBV11-3,ASSNRTENTEAF
TRBJ2-1,TRBV28,ASSPPEGLKHNEQF
TRBJ2-6,TRBV5-1,ASSIQGTGANVLT
TRBJ2-3,TRBV4-1,ASALGGSTDTQY
TRBJ2-3,TRBV11-3,ASSAGQGSTDTQY
TRBJ1-1,TRBV29-1,SVNPRVGNTEAF
TRBJ2-3,TRBV28,ASSLGGLSGGAGDTQY
TRBJ2-2,TRBV29-1,SVVPGTGVPGELF
TRBJ2-1,TRBV18,ASSPTMDGSGEQF
TRBJ2-6,TRBV11-3,ASSLDWVTNVLT
TRBJ1-3,TRBV6-8,ALRGSRGNTIY
TRBJ2-1,TRBV9,ASSYRQGANNEQF
TRBJ2-3,TRBV6-8,ASSSGSQDTQY
TRBJ2-6,TRBV6-8,ASSYSITPSGANVLT
TRBJ2-1,TRBV6-8,ASSYYSGRVNEQF
TRBJ2-5,TRBV11-3,ASSARDPVMGETQY
TRBJ2-7,TRBV29-1,SGTGDSYEQY
TRBJ1-5,TRBV4-1,ASSQDRQAWGPQH
TRBJ2-7,TRBV6-8,ASSYSIWSRPGYEQY
TRBJ1-3,TRBV11-3,ASSFTRGQGAGNTIY
TRBJ2-5,TRBV19,ASSEGLTSGAQETQY
TRBJ1-5,TRBV18,ASSDSGTGFNQPQH
TRBJ2-1,TRBV6-8,ASSYLVGGAYNEQF
TRBJ2-3,TRBV11-3,ASSLEIRADTQY
TRBJ2-1,TRBV28,ASSPQGLNEQF
TRBJ1-1,TRBV18,ASSPMANTEAF
TRBJ1-1,TRBV28,ASSFRGAVNTEAF
TRBJ2-5,TRBV28,ASSFEQGIGETQY
TRBJ1-5,TRBV6-8,ASRFTANQPQH
TRBJ2-7,TRBV6-8,ASSQTGIPYEQY
TRBJ2-5,TRBV28,ASSSRGSGGLETQY
TRBJ2-5,TRBV30,ACPTQTGGYGTQY
TRBJ2-1,TRBV4-1,ASSQYKARGEQF
TRBJ1-5,TRBV28,ASSLGGGNNQPQH
TRBJ2-1,TRBV11-3,ASNYGRVGSEQF
TRBJ1-5,TRBV12-1,ASSYPPGASNQPQH
TRBJ2-1,TRBV7-2,ASSLGTYNEQF
TRBJ1-4,TRBV11-3,ASSLGTGLGLEKLF
TRBJ1-2,TRBV19,ASSMASAYGYT
TRBJ2-7,TRBV11-3,ASRPPTSGREEQY
TRBJ1-3,TRBV6-8,ATEGSGNTIY
TRBJ2-7,TRBV18,ASSHGTEKYYEQY
TRBJ1-2,TRBV6-8,ASSPTGYGYT
TRBJ2-1,TRBV11-3,ASSSLWGIDHNEQF
TRBJ1-1,TRBV7-2,ASSSDGYTEAF